These T cell receptor beta chains were read from a single sample in a study of T-cell reconstitution after alpha-beta-depleted transplantation in children. TCRdb reprocessed the PCR reads with MiXCR, giving one entry per CDR3 protein. The table includes under 750,000 distinct CDR3 sequences, more than 20% detected once. Sample: PBMCs, mostly from graft donor cells, taken 360 days after TCRalphabeta/CD19-depleted stem cell transplant. The source of these receptors is a boy in the first two years of life who had a stem cell transplant for acute myeloid leukemia, so the T cells may come from the graft donor. The CDR3 runs from the conserved cysteine through the conserved F or W. D genes are given only for firm matches. Only part of the rows carry a size: once, few, many, or a class if the clone is expanded.

CDR3 DNA	CDR3 protein	V gene	J gene	clone size	D gene
TGCGCCAGCAGCTTGTGGCAGGAAGAGACCCAGTACTTC	CASSLWQEETQYF	TRBV5-1	TRBJ2-5	many	NA
TGTGCCAGCAGCGCTCTCGACCCTTTGAGTGAAAAACTGTTTTTT	CASSALDPLSEKLFF	TRBV13	TRBJ1-4	few	NA
TGTGCCAGCAGTTACGTCGGGGGGATGAATGAAAAACTGTTTTTT	CASSYVGGMNEKLFF	TRBV6-5	TRBJ1-4	few	NA
TGTGCCACCAGTGAAGCAGGGGCATTTAACTATGGCTACACCTTC	CATSEAGAFNYGYTF	TRBV24-1	TRBJ1-2	many	NA
TGTGCCAGCAGTTCCATCGGGCCTAGGGAGGATGGCGATGAGCAGTTCTTC	CASSSIGPREDGDEQFF	TRBV27	TRBJ2-1	NA	NA
TGTGCCACCAGTGATCTCACTAGGAACACCGGGGAGCTGTTTTTT	CATSDLTRNTGELFF	TRBV24-1	TRBJ2-2	NA	NA
TGTGCCAGCAGTGAAGCTTTCCGGGCCCTCTATCAGCCCCAGCATTTT	CASSEAFRALYQPQHF	TRBV6-1	TRBJ1-5	many	NA
TGTGCCAGCAGTTTCGGGGACTTGCAAGAGACCCAGTACTTC	CASSFGDLQETQYF	TRBV12-3/TRBV12-4	TRBJ2-5	few	NA
TGTGCCAGCAGTGAAGGAAGGGGGGGGGATGAGCAGTTCTTC	CASSEGRGGDEQFF	TRBV25-1	TRBJ2-1	NA	NA
TGCAGTGCCAAAAGCGGGGGGTACGCCGGGGAGCTGTTTTTT	CSAKSGGYAGELFF	TRBV20-1	TRBJ2-2	NA	TRBD2
TGTGCCAGCAGTTTAAGACAGGGGGCAAGGGCATCACCCCTCCACTTT	CASSLRQGARASPLHF	TRBV12-3/TRBV12-4	TRBJ1-6	few	TRBD1
TGTGCCAGCAGTGGACAGGGAACCCCACCCCTCCACTTT	CASSGQGTPPLHF	TRBV2	TRBJ1-6	few	TRBD1
TGCAGTGCTAGAGATGGAGTGGATCAGCCCCAGCATTTT	CSARDGVDQPQHF	TRBV20-1	TRBJ1-5	many	NA
TGCAGTGCGCAGGACAGGGGAAAGGGCACAGATACGCAGTATTTT	CSAQDRGKGTDTQYF	TRBV20-1	TRBJ2-3	NA	TRBD1
TGTGCCAGCATCACAGGCAAACCCCCTGGGGCCAACGTCCTGACTTTC	CASITGKPPGANVLTF	TRBV4-2	TRBJ2-6	many	NA
TGTGCCTCGGGGGTAAGGTCCACAGATACGCAGTATTTT	CASGVRSTDTQYF	TRBV30	TRBJ2-3	NA	NA
TGCGCCAGCAGCCAAGACTACTCATTGACCGGGGAGCTGTTTTTT	CASSQDYSLTGELFF	TRBV4-3	TRBJ2-2	NA	NA
TGTGCCAGCAGTAGCAGGGGCGCGGATGGCTACACCTTC	CASSSRGADGYTF	TRBV12-3/TRBV12-4	TRBJ1-2	NA	NA
TGTGCCAGCAGCTACCCAGGGCAAGGAAACACCATATATTTT	CASSYPGQGNTIYF	TRBV7-9	TRBJ1-3	NA	NA
TGTGCCAGCAGTCTCCGGGACAGTTATCAGCCCCAGCATTTT	CASSLRDSYQPQHF	TRBV27	TRBJ1-5	NA	TRBD1
TGTGCCAGCAGGGACAGTAGCTCCTACGAGCAGTACTTC	CASRDSSSYEQYF	TRBV12-3/TRBV12-4	TRBJ2-7	many	NA
TGTGCCAGCAGCTTACAACAGTACCAAGAGACCCAGTACTTC	CASSLQQYQETQYF	TRBV11-2	TRBJ2-5	once	NA